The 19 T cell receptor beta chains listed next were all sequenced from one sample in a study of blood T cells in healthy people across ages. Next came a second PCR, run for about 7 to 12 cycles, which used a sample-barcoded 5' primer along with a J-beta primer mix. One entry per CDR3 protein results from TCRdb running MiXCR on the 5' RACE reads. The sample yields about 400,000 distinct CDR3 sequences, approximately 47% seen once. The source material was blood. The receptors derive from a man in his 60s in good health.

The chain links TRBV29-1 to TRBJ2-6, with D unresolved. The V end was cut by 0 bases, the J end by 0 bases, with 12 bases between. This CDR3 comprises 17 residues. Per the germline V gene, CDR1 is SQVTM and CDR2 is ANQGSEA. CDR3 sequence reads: CSVEEGFASSGANVLTF. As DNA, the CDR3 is TGCAGCGTTGAAGAGGGGTTTGCAAGCTCTGGGGCCAACGTCCTGACTTTC.

The CDR3 loop reads CASSQGVGGEQFF. The CDR3 region has the DNA TGTGCCAGCAGCCAAGGGGTTGGCGGGGAGCAGTTCTTC. J is TRBJ2-1 and V is TRBV14; weak D call: TRBD2 (5 bases). The CDR3 has 13 amino acids. Germline V gene lookup returns CDR1 SGHDN and CDR2 FVKESK. V was shortened by 1 base and J by 10 bases, with 11 bases between the two germline ends.

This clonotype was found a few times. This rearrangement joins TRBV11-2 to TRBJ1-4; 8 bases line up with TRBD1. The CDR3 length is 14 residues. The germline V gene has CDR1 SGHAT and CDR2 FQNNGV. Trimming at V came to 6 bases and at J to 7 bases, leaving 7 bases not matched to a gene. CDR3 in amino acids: CASRQQGGREKLFF. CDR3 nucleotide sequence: TGTGCCAGCAGACAACAGGGGGGACGTGAAAAACTGTTTTTT. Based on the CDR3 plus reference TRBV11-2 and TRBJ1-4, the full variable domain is EAGVAQSPRYKIIEKRQSVAFWCNPISGHATLYWYQQILGQGPKLLIQFQNNGVVDDSQLPKDRFSAERLKGVDSTLKIQPAKLEDSAVYLCASRQQGGREKLFFGSGTQLSVL.

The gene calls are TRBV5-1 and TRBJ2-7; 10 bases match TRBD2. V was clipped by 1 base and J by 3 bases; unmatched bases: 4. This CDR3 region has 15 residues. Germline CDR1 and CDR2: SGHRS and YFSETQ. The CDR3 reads CASSLTTSGNYEQYF. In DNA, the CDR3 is TGCGCCAGCAGCTTGACTACTAGCGGGAACTACGAGCAGTACTTC.

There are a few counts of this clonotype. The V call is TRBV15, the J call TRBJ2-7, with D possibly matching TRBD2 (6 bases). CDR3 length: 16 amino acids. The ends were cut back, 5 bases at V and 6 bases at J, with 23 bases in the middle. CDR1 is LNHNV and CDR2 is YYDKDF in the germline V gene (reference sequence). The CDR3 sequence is CATSQPGVGSWGEQYF. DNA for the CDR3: TGTGCCACCAGCCAGCCGGGGGTCGGGAGTTGGGGCGAGCAGTACTTC.

CDR3 sequence: CASSFSTGNEKLFF. The CDR3 bases are TGCGCCAGCAGCTTCTCGACAGGGAATGAAAAACTGTTTTTT. The V call is TRBV5-1, the J call TRBJ1-4, with TRBD1 matching 7 bases. Germline V gene data show CDR1 as SGHRS and CDR2 as YFSETQ. Trimming at V came to 2 bases and at J to 5 bases, leaving 3 bases not matched to a gene. This CDR3 contains 14 residues.

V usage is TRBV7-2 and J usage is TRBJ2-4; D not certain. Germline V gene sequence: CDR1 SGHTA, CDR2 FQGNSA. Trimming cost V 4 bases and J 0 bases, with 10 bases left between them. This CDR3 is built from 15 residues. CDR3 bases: TGTGCCAGCAGCTCCCCACAGCTAGCCAAAAACATTCAGTACTTC. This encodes CASSSPQLAKNIQYF. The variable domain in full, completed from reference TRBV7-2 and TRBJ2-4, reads GAGVSQSPSNKVTEKGKDVELRCDPISGHTALYWYRQSLGQGLEFLIYFQGNSAPDKSGLPSDRFSAERTGGSVSTLTIQRTQQEDSAVYLCASSSPQLAKNIQYFGAGTRLSVL.

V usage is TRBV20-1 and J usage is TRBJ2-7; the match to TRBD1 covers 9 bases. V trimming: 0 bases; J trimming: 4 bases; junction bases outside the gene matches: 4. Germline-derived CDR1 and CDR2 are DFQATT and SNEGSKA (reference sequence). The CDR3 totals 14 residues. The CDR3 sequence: CSARDYRGRYEQYF. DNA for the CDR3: TGCAGTGCTAGAGATTACAGGGGGCGATACGAGCAGTACTTC.

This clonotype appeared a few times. The CDR3 nucleotides are TGTGCCAGCAGCTTTCACAATGAGCAGTTCTTC. Translating it yields CASSFHNEQFF. The chain uses TRBV7-2 and TRBJ2-1; D is unresolved. The CDR3 runs 11 residues. The germline V gene encodes CDR1 SGHTA and CDR2 FQGNSA. Trimming shortened V by 3 bases and J by 5 bases, and 2 bases separated the two germline ends.

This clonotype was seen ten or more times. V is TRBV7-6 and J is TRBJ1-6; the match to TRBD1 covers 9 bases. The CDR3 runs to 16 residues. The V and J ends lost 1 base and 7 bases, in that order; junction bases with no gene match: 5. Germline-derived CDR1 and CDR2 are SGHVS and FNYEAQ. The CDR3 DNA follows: TGTGCCAGCAGCTTAGATGCGGGACAGGGAAATTCACCCCTCCACTTT. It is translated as CASSLDAGQGNSPLHF. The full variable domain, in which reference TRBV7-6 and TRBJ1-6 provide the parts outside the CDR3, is GAGVSQSPRYKVTKRGQDVALRCDPISGHVSLYWYRQALGQGPEFLTYFNYEAQQDKSGLPNDRFSAERPEGSISTLTIQRTEQRDSAMYRCASSLDAGQGNSPLHFGNGTRLTVT.

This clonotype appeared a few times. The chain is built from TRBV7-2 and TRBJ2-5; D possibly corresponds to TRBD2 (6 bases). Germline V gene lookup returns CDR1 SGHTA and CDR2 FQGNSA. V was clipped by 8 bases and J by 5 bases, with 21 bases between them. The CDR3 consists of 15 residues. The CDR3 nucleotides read TGTGCCAGCTCCCCCACGCGGACTAACCTGGAGACCCAGTACTTC. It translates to CASSPTRTNLETQYF.

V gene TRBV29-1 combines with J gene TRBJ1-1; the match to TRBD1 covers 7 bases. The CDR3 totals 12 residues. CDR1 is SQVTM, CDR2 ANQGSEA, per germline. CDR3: CRAQGTNTEAFF. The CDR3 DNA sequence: TGCCGGGCACAGGGGACGAACACTGAAGCTTTCTTT. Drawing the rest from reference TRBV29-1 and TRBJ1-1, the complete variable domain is SAVISQKPSRDICQRGTSLTIQCQVDSQVTMMFWYRQQPGQSLTLIATANQGSEATYESGFVIDKFPISRPNLTFSTLTVSNMSPEDSSIYLCRAQGTNTEAFFGQGTRLTVV.

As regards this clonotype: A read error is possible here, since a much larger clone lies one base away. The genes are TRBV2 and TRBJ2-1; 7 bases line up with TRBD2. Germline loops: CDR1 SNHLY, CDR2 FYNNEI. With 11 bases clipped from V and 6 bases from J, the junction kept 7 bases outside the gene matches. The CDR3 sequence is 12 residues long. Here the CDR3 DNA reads TGTGCCGGCATGGGGGGGGGCAATGAGCAGTTCTTC. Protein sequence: CAGMGGGNEQFF.

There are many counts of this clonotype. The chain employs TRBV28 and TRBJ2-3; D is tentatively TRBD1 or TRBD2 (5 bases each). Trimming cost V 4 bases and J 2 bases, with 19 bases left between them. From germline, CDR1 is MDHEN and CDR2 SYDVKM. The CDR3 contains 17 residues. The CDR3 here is CASSWGRGTYNTDTQYF. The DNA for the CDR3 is TGTGCCAGCAGTTGGGGCCGAGGGACCTATAACACAGATACGCAGTATTTT.

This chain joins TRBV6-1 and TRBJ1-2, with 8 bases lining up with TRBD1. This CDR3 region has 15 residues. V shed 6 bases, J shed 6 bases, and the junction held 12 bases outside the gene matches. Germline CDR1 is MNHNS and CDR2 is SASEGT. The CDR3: CASRMTGDQMDGYTF. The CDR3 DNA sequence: TGTGCCAGCAGGATGACAGGGGATCAGATGGATGGCTACACCTTC.

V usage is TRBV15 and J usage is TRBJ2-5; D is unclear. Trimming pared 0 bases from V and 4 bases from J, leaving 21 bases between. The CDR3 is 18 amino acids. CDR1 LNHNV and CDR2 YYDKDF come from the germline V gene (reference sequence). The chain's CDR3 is CATSRDAHSKHRPETQYF. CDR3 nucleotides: TGTGCCACCAGCAGAGACGCCCACTCCAAACACCGACCAGAGACCCAGTACTTC.

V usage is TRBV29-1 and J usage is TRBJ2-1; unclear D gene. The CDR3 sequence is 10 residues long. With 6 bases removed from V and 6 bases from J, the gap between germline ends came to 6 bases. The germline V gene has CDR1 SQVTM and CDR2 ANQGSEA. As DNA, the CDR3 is TGCAGCGTCTGGAGCAATGAGCAGTTCTTC. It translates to CSVWSNEQFF.

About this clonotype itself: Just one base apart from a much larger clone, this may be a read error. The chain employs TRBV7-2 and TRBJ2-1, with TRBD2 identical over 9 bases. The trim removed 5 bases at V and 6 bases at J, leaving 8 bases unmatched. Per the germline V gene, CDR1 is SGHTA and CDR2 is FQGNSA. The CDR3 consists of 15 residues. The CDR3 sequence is CASSRATSGPNEQFF. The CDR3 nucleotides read TGTGCCAGCAGCAGAGCGACTAGCGGACCCAATGAGCAGTTCTTC. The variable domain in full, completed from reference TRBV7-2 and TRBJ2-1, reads GAGVSQSPSNKVTEKGKDVELRCDPISGHTALYWYRQSLGQGLEFLIYFQGNSAPDKSGLPSDRFSAERTGGSVSTLTIQRTQQEDSAVYLCASSRATSGPNEQFFGPGTRLTVL.

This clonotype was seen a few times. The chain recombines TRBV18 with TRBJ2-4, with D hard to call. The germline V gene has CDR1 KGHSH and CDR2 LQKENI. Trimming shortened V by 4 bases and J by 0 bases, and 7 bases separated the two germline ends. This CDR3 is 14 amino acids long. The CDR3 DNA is TGTGCCAGCTCACTCGCGACAGCCAAAAACATTCAGTACTTC. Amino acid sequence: CASSLATAKNIQYF.